The 27 T cell receptor beta chains below all came from one sample that was sequenced in a study of T cell repertoires in cytomegalovirus infection. No antigen has been assigned to these receptors. TCRdb fed the reads into MiXCR, producing one record per CDR3 protein. The sample lists around 360,000 distinct CDR3 sequences, approximately 35% occurring once. The sequenced sample was cultured PBMCs, obtained from culture after CMV antigen stimulation. Source of these receptors: a human donor in good health (CMV status not recorded). Some clones in this sample may be carry-over from other donors' samples.

This clonotype has a count of ten or more. The V gene is TRBV6-2 or TRBV6-3, the J gene TRBJ2-3; 11 nucleotides line up with TRBD2. The germline gives CDR1 MNHEY, CDR2 SVGEGT. The CDR3 loop spans 15 amino acids. The V gene end was trimmed by 6 bases and the J gene end by 5 bases; junction bases not matched to a gene: 7. For the CDR3, the DNA is TGTGCCAGCAGCCCGGGACTAGCGGATGGAGATACGCAGTATTTT. This codes for CASSPGLADGDTQYF.

This clonotype was observed a single time. The chain has TRBV30 and TRBJ1-2; the D is unclear. This CDR3 has 13 amino acids. The germline V gene encodes CDR1 GTSNPN and CDR2 SVGIG (reference sequence). Trimming removed 4 bases from V and 4 bases from J, with 13 bases in between. The CDR3 coding sequence is TGTGCCTGGAATTTAATGGGCGGCTATGGCTACACCTTC. Translating gives CAWNLMGGYGYTF.

This clonotype was counted a single time. CDR3 residues: CASSPGLAKETQYF. CDR3 coding DNA: TGTGCCAGCAGTCCGGGACTAGCTAAGGAGACCCAGTACTTC. J is TRBJ2-5 and V is TRBV6-5; TRBD2 agrees at 9 bases. The V segment lost 5 bases and the J segment 5 bases; nucleotides outside the gene matches: 6. Germline CDR1 reads MNHEY; CDR2 reads SVGAGI. The CDR3 runs to 14 residues.

CDR3 sequence: CASSQDQVNYEQYF. The CDR3, as DNA: TGCGCCAGCAGCCAAGATCAGGTGAACTACGAGCAGTACTTC. This sequence joins TRBV4-1 and TRBJ2-7, with D hard to call. V was trimmed by 0 bases and J by 3 bases, leaving 9 bases between them. Germline V gene sequence: CDR1 MGHRA, CDR2 YSYEKL. The CDR3 extends over 14 amino acids.

This clonotype was recorded a few times. V is TRBV7-8 and J is TRBJ2-1; the D is unclear. V was cut by 2 bases and J by 0 bases, with 17 bases left in between. Germline V lookup: CDR1 SGHVS, CDR2 FQNEAQ. The CDR3 spans 18 residues. This CDR3 reads CASSLPRSNPSSYNEQFF. CDR3 DNA: TGTGCCAGCAGCTTACCGCGGAGCAACCCTTCCTCCTACAATGAGCAGTTCTTC.

The chain carries TRBV29-1 and TRBJ2-2; the D is unclear. Trimming took off 3 bases at V and 1 base at J, with 6 bases between the two ends. Germline V CDR1 and CDR2: SQVTM, ANQGSEA. This CDR3 has 13 residues. The CDR3 DNA is TGCAGCGTTGAGCGCCAGAACACCGGGGAGCTGTTTTTT. Its protein product is CSVERQNTGELFF.

This clonotype showed up just a few times. V gene TRBV11-2 combines with J gene TRBJ2-7; TRBD2 agrees at 11 bases. Germline CDR1 is SGHAT and CDR2 is FQNNGV. The CDR3 spans 19 residues. V gave up 2 bases and J gave up 3 bases; unmatched junction bases: 15. CDR3 residues: CASSLFRTGTSGGVYEQYF. DNA for the CDR3: TGTGCCAGCAGCTTATTTAGGACAGGGACTAGCGGAGGTGTCTACGAGCAGTACTTC.

The chain joins TRBV7-2 to TRBJ2-3; the D gene is possibly TRBD2 (5 bases). The germline V gene has CDR1 SGHTA and CDR2 FQGNSA. V shed 1 base and J shed 4 bases, with 9 bases lying between them. The CDR3 spans 14 residues. The CDR3 here is CASSLDSSPDTQYF. The CDR3 DNA reads TGTGCCAGCAGCTTAGATTCTAGCCCAGATACGCAGTATTTT.

The chain has TRBV19 and TRBJ1-3, with D uncertain. The germline V and J ends were trimmed by 10 bases and 0 bases, with 16 bases remaining between them. This CDR3 is built from 15 residues. CDR1 and CDR2 from the germline V gene are LNHDA and SQIVND (reference sequence). DNA of the CDR3: TGTGCCACAAAATCGGACGATTCCTCTGGAAACACCATATATTTT. It encodes CATKSDDSSGNTIYF.

This clonotype was recorded a few times. The genes are TRBV7-4 and TRBJ1-5, with D perhaps matching TRBD1 (5 bases). The CDR3 loop spans 15 amino acids. The germline CDR1 and CDR2 sequences are SGHVT and SQSDAQ. V lost 1 base, J lost 5 bases, and 12 bases lay in between. The CDR3 region has the DNA TGTGCCAGCAGCTTAGGGGGGGGATGGGATCAGCCCCAGCATTTT. Protein product: CASSLGGGWDQPQHF.

This clonotype was detected ten times or more. The V and J genes are TRBV7-2 and TRBJ2-7; 9 bases map to TRBD1. The germline CDR1 and CDR2 sequences are SGHTA and FQGNSA. CDR3 length: 16 amino acids. J was trimmed by 2 bases and V by 3 bases; bases with no gene match: 8. This CDR3 reads CASSLRSGQGTYEQYF. The DNA for the CDR3 is TGTGCCAGCAGCTTGCGGTCGGGACAGGGCACCTACGAGCAGTACTTC.

The rearrangement uses TRBV12-5 and TRBJ2-1; possibly TRBD2 for D (7 bases). The CDR3 has 16 amino acids. Per the germline V gene, CDR1 is LGHNT and CDR2 is FRNRAP. V gave up 1 base and J gave up 5 bases, with 15 bases separating them. The CDR3 here is CASGLEGGVSHNEQFF. For the CDR3, the DNA is TGTGCTAGTGGTTTGGAGGGGGGGGTTTCACACAATGAGCAGTTCTTC.

This clonotype was detected once. This rearrangement joins TRBV27 to TRBJ1-6; D is possibly TRBD1 (5 bases). There are 14 residues in the CDR3. In germline, CDR1 is MNHEY, CDR2 SMNVEV (reference sequence). V was trimmed by 5 bases and J by 9 bases, leaving 14 bases between them. The CDR3: CASSIPGASSPLHF. The CDR3 bases are TGTGCCAGCAGTATTCCCGGGGCAAGTTCACCCCTCCACTTT.

The chain couples TRBV9 to TRBJ2-1, with TRBD1 matching 7 bases. V shed 1 base and J 8 bases; nucleotides not matched to a gene: 6. Germline V lookup: CDR1 SGDLS, CDR2 YYNGEE. This CDR3 region has 14 residues. In DNA, the CDR3 is TGTGCCAGCAGCGTAAGAGACAGGGTTCATGAGCAGTTCTTC. This gives the protein CASSVRDRVHEQFF.

This clonotype turned up a few times. The chain joins TRBV7-2 to TRBJ1-5; D is possibly TRBD1 (6 bases). The germline gives CDR1 SGHTA, CDR2 FQGNSA. This CDR3 region has 14 residues. Trimming took 3 bases from V and 1 from J, leaving 7 bases between them. The DNA of the CDR3 is TGTGCCAGCAGCTTCACAGGGAGCAATCAGCCCCAGCATTTT. Encoded protein: CASSFTGSNQPQHF. Variable domain in full (rest from reference TRBV7-2 and TRBJ1-5): GAGVSQSPSNKVTEKGKDVELRCDPISGHTALYWYRQSLGQGLEFLIYFQGNSAPDKSGLPSDRFSAERTGGSVSTLTIQRTQQEDSAVYLCASSFTGSNQPQHFGDGTRLSIL.

The chain combines TRBV5-1 with TRBJ1-2; D perhaps matches TRBD1 (5 bases). The CDR3 has 16 amino acids. CDR1 and CDR2 (germline): SGHRS, YFSETQ. The germline V and J ends were trimmed by 0 bases and 4 bases, with 16 bases remaining between them. The CDR3 loop reads CASSLESGERFYGYTF. In DNA, the CDR3 is TGCGCCAGCAGCTTGGAATCGGGGGAGCGGTTCTATGGCTACACCTTC.

The chain couples TRBV10-3 to TRBJ2-3; 8 nucleotides match TRBD1. CDR1 is ENHRY and CDR2 is SYGVKD in the germline V gene. This CDR3 has 13 amino acids. J was trimmed by 4 bases and V by 10 bases; bases with no gene match: 7. CDR3 region: CATEGQESDTQYF. CDR3 coding DNA: TGTGCCACCGAGGGACAGGAATCAGATACGCAGTATTTT.

The table lists this clonotype with a few counts. The chain links TRBV20-1 to TRBJ2-7; 13 positions agree with TRBD2. Looked up from germline, CDR1 is DFQATT and CDR2 is SNEGSKA (reference sequence). The CDR3 totals 15 residues. V dropped 6 bases and J dropped 6; count of bases not matched to a gene: 11. CDR3 coding DNA: TGCAGTGCCCGACTAGCGGGAGGCCACGGGGGCGAGCAGTACTTC. Protein product: CSARLAGGHGGEQYF.

The J gene is TRBJ1-1, the V gene TRBV6-2 or TRBV6-3; tentatively, D is TRBD1 (5 bases). The CDR3 has 12 amino acids. Germline CDR1 MNHEY, CDR2 SVGEGT. Deletions cut 2 bases from V and 11 bases from J, with 12 bases between. The CDR3 DNA is TGTGCCAGCAGTTACGGGACCAATGAGGCTTTCTTT. This translates into CASSYGTNEAFF.

The V and J genes are TRBV3-1 and TRBJ2-3, with 12 bases identical to TRBD2. The ends lost 6 bases at V and 5 bases at J; junction bases unmatched: 3. Germline CDR1 is LGHDT and CDR2 is YNNKEL (reference sequence). There are 14 residues in the CDR3. The CDR3 protein is CASRTSGSQDTQYF. The CDR3 DNA reads TGTGCCAGCAGGACTAGCGGGAGTCAAGATACGCAGTATTTT.

The chain combines TRBV20-1 with TRBJ1-4; no definite D call. V lost 4 bases and J lost 5, with 5 bases in between. Germline loops: CDR1 DFQATT, CDR2 SNEGSKA (reference sequence). This CDR3 has 11 amino acids. The CDR3: CSATGNEKLFF. The CDR3 DNA follows: TGCAGTGCTACCGGGAATGAAAAACTGTTTTTT.

Details on this clonotype: At one end the junction does not follow the germline gene, possibly because of a read error. This chain joins TRBV4-1 and TRBJ2-2, with D perhaps matching TRBD2 (5 bases). The V gene's germline CDR1 is MGHRA and CDR2 YSYEKL. The CDR3 length is 17 residues. In DNA form, the CDR3 reads TGCGCCAGCAGCCAAGTCATTCCTAGCCGGAACGCCGGGGAGCTGTTTTTT. This gives the protein CASSQVIPSRNAGELFF.

This chain links TRBV12-3 or TRBV12-4 with TRBJ2-1; D is undetermined. V shed 5 bases and J shed 3 bases, with 14 bases lying between them. The CDR3 length is 15 residues. CDR3 nucleotides: TGTGCCAGCAGTCTAGGCTATAGTTTCTACAATGAGCAGTTCTTC. It is translated as CASSLGYSFYNEQFF.

The chain combines TRBV12-3 or TRBV12-4 with TRBJ1-1; TRBD1 might be the D (5 bases). This CDR3 is built from 11 residues. The ends were cut back, 5 bases at V and 12 bases at J, with 13 bases in the middle. CDR3 residues: CASSIDRSTFF. As DNA, the CDR3 is TGTGCCAGCAGTATAGACAGATCGACTTTCTTT.

The chain combines TRBV6-6 with TRBJ2-1; 10 nucleotides agree with TRBD2. V shed 0 bases, J shed 0 bases, and the junction held 2 bases outside the gene matches. CDR1 and CDR2 (germline): MNHNY, SVGAGI (reference sequence). There are 17 residues in the CDR3. The CDR3, as DNA: TGTGCCAGCAGTTACTCGAGCGGGAGGGGCTCCTACAATGAGCAGTTCTTC. This gives the protein CASSYSSGRGSYNEQFF.

This clonotype was observed a handful of times. The chain uses TRBV11-2 and TRBJ1-1; D possibly corresponds to TRBD1 (5 bases). Germline V lookup: CDR1 SGHAT, CDR2 FQNNGV. V lost 1 base to trimming and J lost 0 bases, with 18 bases between them. The CDR3 consists of 18 residues. As DNA, the CDR3 is TGTGCCAGCAGCTTAGTTGGGGGACTTAAGGACATGAACACTGAAGCTTTCTTT. The encoded protein is CASSLVGGLKDMNTEAFF. The full variable domain, in which reference TRBV11-2 and TRBJ1-1 provide the parts outside the CDR3, is EAGVAQSPRYKIIEKRQSVAFWCNPISGHATLYWYQQILGQGPKLLIQFQNNGVVDDSQLPKDRFSAERLKGVDSTLKIQPAKLEDSAVYLCASSLVGGLKDMNTEAFFGQGTRLTVV.

J is TRBJ2-7 and V is TRBV10-3; 9 positions match TRBD1. The germline V gene has CDR1 ENHRY and CDR2 SYGVKD. This CDR3 is 15 amino acids long. The junction had 5 bases not matched to a gene; V was cut back by 3 bases and J by 2 bases. Here the CDR3 reads CAISEPNRGPYEQYV. The CDR3 DNA sequence: TGTGCCATCAGTGAACCCAACAGGGGGCCCTACGAGCAGTACGTC.